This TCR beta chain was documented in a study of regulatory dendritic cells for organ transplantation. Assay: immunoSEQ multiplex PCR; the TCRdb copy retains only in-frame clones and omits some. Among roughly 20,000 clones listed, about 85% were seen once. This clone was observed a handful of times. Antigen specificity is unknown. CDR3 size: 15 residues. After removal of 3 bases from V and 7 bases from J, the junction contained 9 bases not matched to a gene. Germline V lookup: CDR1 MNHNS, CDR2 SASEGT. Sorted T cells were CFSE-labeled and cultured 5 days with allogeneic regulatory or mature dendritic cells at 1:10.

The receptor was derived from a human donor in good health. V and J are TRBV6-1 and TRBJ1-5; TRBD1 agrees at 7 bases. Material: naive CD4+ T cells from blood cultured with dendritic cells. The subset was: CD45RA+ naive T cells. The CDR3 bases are TGTGCCAGCAGTGAGTCGGACAGGCTCAGCCAGCCCCAGCATTTT. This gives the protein CASSESDRLSQPQHF.